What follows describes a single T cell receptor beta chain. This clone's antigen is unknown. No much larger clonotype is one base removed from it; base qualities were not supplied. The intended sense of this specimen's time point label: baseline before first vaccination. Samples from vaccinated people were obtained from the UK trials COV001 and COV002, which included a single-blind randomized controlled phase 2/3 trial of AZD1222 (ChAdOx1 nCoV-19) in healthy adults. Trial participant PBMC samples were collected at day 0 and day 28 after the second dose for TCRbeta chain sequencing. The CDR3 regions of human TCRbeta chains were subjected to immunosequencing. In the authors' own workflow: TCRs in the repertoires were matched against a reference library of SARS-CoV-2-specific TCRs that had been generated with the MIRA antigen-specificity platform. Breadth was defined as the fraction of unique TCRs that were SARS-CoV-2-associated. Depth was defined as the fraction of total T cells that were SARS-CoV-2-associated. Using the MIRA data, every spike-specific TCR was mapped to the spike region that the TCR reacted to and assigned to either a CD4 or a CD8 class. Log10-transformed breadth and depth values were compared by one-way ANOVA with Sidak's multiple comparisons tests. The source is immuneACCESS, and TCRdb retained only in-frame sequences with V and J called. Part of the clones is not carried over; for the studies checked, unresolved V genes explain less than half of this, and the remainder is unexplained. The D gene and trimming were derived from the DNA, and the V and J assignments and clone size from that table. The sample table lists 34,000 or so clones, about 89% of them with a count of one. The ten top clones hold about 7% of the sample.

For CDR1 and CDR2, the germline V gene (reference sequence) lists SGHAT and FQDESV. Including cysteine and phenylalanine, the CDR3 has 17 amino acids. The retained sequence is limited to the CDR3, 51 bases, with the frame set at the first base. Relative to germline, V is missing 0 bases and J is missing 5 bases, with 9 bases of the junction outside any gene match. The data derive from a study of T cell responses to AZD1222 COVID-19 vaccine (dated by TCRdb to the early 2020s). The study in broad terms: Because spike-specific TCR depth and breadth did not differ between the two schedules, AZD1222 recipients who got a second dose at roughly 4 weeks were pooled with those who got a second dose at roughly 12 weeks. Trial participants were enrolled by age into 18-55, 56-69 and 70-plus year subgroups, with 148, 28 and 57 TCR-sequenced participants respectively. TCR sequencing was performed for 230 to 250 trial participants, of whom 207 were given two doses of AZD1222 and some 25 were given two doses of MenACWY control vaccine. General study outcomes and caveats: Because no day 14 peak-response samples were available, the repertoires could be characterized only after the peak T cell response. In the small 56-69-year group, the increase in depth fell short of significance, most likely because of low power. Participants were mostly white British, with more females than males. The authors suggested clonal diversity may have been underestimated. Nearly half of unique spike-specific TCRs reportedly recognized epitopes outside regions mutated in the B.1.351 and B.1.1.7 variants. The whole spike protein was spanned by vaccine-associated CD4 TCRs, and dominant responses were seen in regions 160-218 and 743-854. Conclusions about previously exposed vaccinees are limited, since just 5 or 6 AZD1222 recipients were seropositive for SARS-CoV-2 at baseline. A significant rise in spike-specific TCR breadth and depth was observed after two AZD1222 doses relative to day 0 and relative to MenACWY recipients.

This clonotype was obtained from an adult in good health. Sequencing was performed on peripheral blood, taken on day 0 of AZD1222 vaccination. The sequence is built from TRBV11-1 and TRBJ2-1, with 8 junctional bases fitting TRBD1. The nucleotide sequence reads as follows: TGTGCCAGCAGCTTAGCGCCTGGGACAGGCGTGGACAATGAGCAGTTCTTC. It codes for CASSLAPGTGVDNEQFF.